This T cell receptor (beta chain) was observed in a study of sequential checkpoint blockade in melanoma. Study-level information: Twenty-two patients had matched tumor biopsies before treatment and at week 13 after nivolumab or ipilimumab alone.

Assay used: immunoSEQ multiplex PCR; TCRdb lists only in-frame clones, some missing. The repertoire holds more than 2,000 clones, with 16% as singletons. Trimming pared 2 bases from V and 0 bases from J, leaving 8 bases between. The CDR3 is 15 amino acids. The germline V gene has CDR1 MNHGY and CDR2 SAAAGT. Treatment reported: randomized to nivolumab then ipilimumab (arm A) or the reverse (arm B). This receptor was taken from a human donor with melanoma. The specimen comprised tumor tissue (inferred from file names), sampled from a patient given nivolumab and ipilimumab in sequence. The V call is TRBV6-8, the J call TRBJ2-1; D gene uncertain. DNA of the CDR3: TGTGCCAGCAGTTACCACCCAAGCTCCTACAATGAGCAGTTCTTC. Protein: CASSYHPSSYNEQFF.